These 16 T cell receptor beta chains came from one sample sequenced in a study of control samples from healthy donors and cancer patients. Measured with immunoSEQ multiplex PCR; TCRdb has only the in-frame clones, and not every one. Among under 450,000 clones, about 93% were seen once, and the ten largest hold more than 6%. Sequencing was done on a sample of PBMCs. The origin of the receptors is a man aged 35-49 years with head and neck cancer.

The chain carries TRBV2 and TRBJ1-2; perhaps TRBD1 as D (6 bases). This CDR3 region has 14 residues. Germline CDR1 and CDR2: SNHLY and FYNNEI. V shed 0 bases and J shed 8 bases, with 13 bases lying between them. The CDR3 here is CASSEAGGAVGYTF. For the CDR3, the DNA is TGTGCCAGCAGTGAAGCTGGGGGGGCAGTGGGCTACACCTTC.

The V and J genes are TRBV2 and TRBJ2-7; no reliable D call. V dropped 7 bases and J dropped 7 bases, with 8 bases sitting between them. Germline V gives CDR1 SNHLY, CDR2 FYNNEI. The CDR3 has 10 residues. CDR3 sequence (DNA): TGTGCCAGCAAAGACACAGAGCAGTACTTC. Amino acid sequence: CASKDTEQYF.

V gene TRBV7-3 combines with J gene TRBJ1-2; 10 bases map to TRBD1. Per the germline V gene, CDR1 is SGHTA and CDR2 is FQGTGA. The ends lost 5 bases at V and 6 bases at J; junction bases unmatched: 6. The CDR3 consists of 14 residues. The CDR3 bases are TGTGCCAGCAGCGCCGGGACAGGGGCGGATGGCTACACCTTC. Its translation: CASSAGTGADGYTF. Full variable domain (outside the CDR3, taken from reference TRBV7-3 and TRBJ1-2): GAGVSQTPSNKVTEKGKYVELRCDPISGHTALYWYRQSLGQGPEFLIYFQGTGAADDSGLPNDRFFAVRPEGSVSTLKIQRTERGDSAVYLCASSAGTGADGYTFGSGTRLTVV.

The chain links TRBV5-1 to TRBJ1-5; no definite D call. The CDR3 is made up of 16 amino acids. The V end lost 1 base, the J end lost 1 base, and 12 bases lay between the germline ends. Germline-derived CDR1 and CDR2 are SGHRS and YFSETQ. The CDR3: CASSLYGPRSNQPQHF. The DNA for the CDR3 is TGCGCCAGCAGCTTGTATGGACCGCGGAGCAATCAGCCCCAGCATTTT.

This chain uses TRBV5-1 with TRBJ2-1; no definite D call. The CDR3 is made up of 16 amino acids. Trimming removed 0 bases at V and 7 bases at J, with 17 bases between. Germline loops: CDR1 SGHRS, CDR2 YFSETQ. The CDR3 nucleotides are TGCGCCAGCAGCTTGGCCGTCGGGCCCGCCGGTAATGAGCAGTTCTTC. Protein sequence: CASSLAVGPAGNEQFF.

V usage is TRBV25-1 and J usage is TRBJ1-6, with D maybe TRBD1 (6 bases). This CDR3 contains 16 residues. V dropped 3 bases and J dropped 8 bases, with 17 bases sitting between them. Germline V gene sequence: CDR1 MGHDK, CDR2 SYGVNS. This CDR3 is CASSEVRGGQDSPLHF. The DNA of the CDR3 is TGTGCCAGCAGTGAGGTACGGGGGGGCCAGGATTCACCCCTCCACTTT.

V and J are TRBV19 and TRBJ2-1; 8 positions match TRBD2. With V trimmed by 8 bases and J by 5 bases, 5 bases remained unmatched. Germline V gene data show CDR1 as LNHDA and CDR2 as SQIVND (reference sequence). This CDR3 is 13 amino acids long. The CDR3 sequence: CASSWTSNNEQFF. The CDR3 DNA is TGTGCCAGTTCTTGGACTAGCAACAATGAGCAGTTCTTC.

V gene TRBV18 combines with J gene TRBJ2-3; no firm D call. Germline assignment: CDR1 KGHSH and CDR2 LQKENI. The CDR3 consists of 13 residues. The V and J ends lost 3 bases and 4 bases respectively, with 8 bases between them. The CDR3 DNA reads TGTGCCAGCTCACCGCAGTCCCCAGATACGCAGTATTTT. As protein: CASSPQSPDTQYF.

The J gene is TRBJ2-7, the V gene TRBV28; no definite D call. Germline V gene lookup returns CDR1 MDHEN and CDR2 SYDVKM. The CDR3 has 14 residues. The ends were cut back, 6 bases at V and 3 bases at J, with 15 bases in the middle. The CDR3 DNA reads TGTGCCAGCAGACACACCACTGGGCGCTACGAGCAGTACTTC. Protein sequence: CASRHTTGRYEQYF.

The count of this clone is one. The chain uses TRBV5-1 and TRBJ2-5, with D unclear. The germline V gene encodes CDR1 SGHRS and CDR2 YFSETQ. V was clipped by 0 bases and J by 4 bases, with 7 bases between them. This CDR3 has 13 residues. The CDR3 nucleotides are TGCGCCAGCAGCTTGGCCCCCCCAGAGACCCAGTACTTC. It codes for CASSLAPPETQYF.

This rearrangement joins TRBV6-2 or TRBV6-3 to TRBJ2-2; 8 positions agree with TRBD1. V was pared by 3 bases and J by 3 bases, with 3 bases of the junction left unmatched. This CDR3 has 15 residues. Germline lookup yields CDR1 MNHEY and CDR2 SVGEGT. The CDR3 region is CASSYETGDTGELFF. DNA of the CDR3: TGTGCCAGCAGTTATGAGACAGGGGACACCGGGGAGCTGTTTTTT.

The chain combines TRBV11-2 with TRBJ1-2, with a tentative D call TRBD1 (5 bases). V shed 5 bases and J shed 13 bases, with 17 bases lying between them. Germline CDR1 and CDR2: SGHAT and FQNNGV. The CDR3 has 12 amino acids. As DNA, the CDR3 is TGTGCCAGCAGCCGGGGGGACCGCTATTTCACCTTC. This codes for CASSRGDRYFTF.

This clone was seen more than once but under ten times. V gene TRBV27 combines with J gene TRBJ2-7; D not certain. The CDR3 sequence is 14 residues long. Germline V gene data show CDR1 as MNHEY and CDR2 as SMNVEV (reference sequence). V lost 5 bases, J lost 1 base, and 12 bases lay in between. This CDR3 reads CASSRQQDSYEQYF. The CDR3 DNA reads as TGTGCCAGCAGTCGCCAGCAGGATTCCTACGAGCAGTACTTC.

The J gene is TRBJ2-7, the V gene TRBV5-8; D possibly matches TRBD1 or TRBD2 (5 bases each). The length of the CDR3 is 14 residues. V was trimmed by 1 base and J by 5 bases, leaving 13 bases between them. Germline CDR1 SGHTS, CDR2 YDEGEE. The CDR3: CASSLFGTHDEQYF. The CDR3 DNA reads TGTGCCAGCAGCTTGTTCGGGACCCACGACGAGCAGTACTTC.

The gene calls are TRBV3-1 (or the pseudogene TRBV3-2) and TRBJ1-2; 7 bases match TRBD1. This CDR3 is built from 15 residues. The germline V gene encodes CDR1 LGHDT and CDR2 YNNKEL (reference sequence). The J segment lost 3 bases and the V segment lost 1 base, leaving 5 bases of the junction unmatched. This CDR3 is CASSQGLQGDYGYTF. CDR3 bases: TGTGCCAGCAGCCAAGGCCTTCAGGGGGACTATGGCTACACCTTC.

The chain combines TRBV12-3 or TRBV12-4 with TRBJ2-1; D is possibly TRBD1 (6 bases). CDR3 size: 12 residues. V was clipped by 5 bases and J by 13 bases, with 15 bases between them. The CDR3 DNA is TGTGCCAGCAGTGCGGGCGGACAGACACAGTTCTTC. Residues: CASSAGGQTQFF.